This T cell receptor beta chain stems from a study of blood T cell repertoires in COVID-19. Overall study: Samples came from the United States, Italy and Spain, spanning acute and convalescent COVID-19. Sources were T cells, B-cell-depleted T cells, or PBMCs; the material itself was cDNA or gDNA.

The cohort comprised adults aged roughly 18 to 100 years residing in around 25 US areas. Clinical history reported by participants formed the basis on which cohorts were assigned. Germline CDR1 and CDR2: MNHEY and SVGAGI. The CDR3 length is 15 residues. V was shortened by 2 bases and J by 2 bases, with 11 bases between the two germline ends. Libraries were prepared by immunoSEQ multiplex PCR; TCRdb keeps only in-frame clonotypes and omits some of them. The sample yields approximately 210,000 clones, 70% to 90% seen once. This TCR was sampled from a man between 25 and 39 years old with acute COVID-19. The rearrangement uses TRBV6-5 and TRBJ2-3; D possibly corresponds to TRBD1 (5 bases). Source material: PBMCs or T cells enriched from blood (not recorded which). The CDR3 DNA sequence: TGTGCCAGCAGTTACACCGGACATAACACAGATACGCAGTATTTT. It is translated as CASSYTGHNTDTQYF.